What follows are 14 T cell receptor beta chains derived from one specimen sequenced in a study of blood T cell repertoires in COVID-19. Repertoires were generated with immunoSEQ multiplex PCR, while TCRdb's copy carries only in-frame clones and drops some. The sample records under 200,000 clones, roughly 90% being singletons. Sequencing input: peripheral blood. These receptors originate from a man in his late teens or twenties with active or convalescent COVID-19.

CDR3 loop: CASSPGLAGGAYEQYF. CDR3 DNA: TGCGCCAGCAGCCCAGGACTAGCGGGGGGAGCCTACGAGCAGTACTTC. This chain links TRBV5-1 with TRBJ2-7; TRBD2 agrees at 14 bases. The J segment lost 2 bases and the V segment lost 4 bases, leaving 5 bases of the junction unmatched. CDR3 length equals 16 residues. From germline, CDR1 is SGHRS and CDR2 YFSETQ.

The V and J genes are TRBV6-6 and TRBJ2-3; 9 bases align to TRBD1. CDR3 length: 14 amino acids. After removal of 7 bases from V and 4 bases from J, the junction contained 6 bases not matched to a gene. CDR1 MNHNY and CDR2 SVGAGI come from the germline V gene (reference sequence). The CDR3 spells CASITGGAADTQYF. The CDR3 DNA follows: TGTGCCAGCATAACAGGGGGCGCAGCAGATACGCAGTATTTT.

The chain has TRBV7-9 and TRBJ1-1; D gene uncertain. V shed 3 bases and J shed 7 bases, with 6 bases lying between them. The CDR3 runs 11 residues. Looked up from germline, CDR1 is SEHNR and CDR2 is FQNEAQ (reference sequence). This chain's CDR3 is CASSLQIEAFF. Written as DNA, the CDR3 is TGTGCCAGCAGCTTGCAGATTGAAGCTTTCTTT.

The gene calls are TRBV15 and TRBJ1-3; the D gene is possibly TRBD1 (6 bases). Germline V lookup: CDR1 LNHNV, CDR2 YYDKDF (reference sequence). The CDR3 runs to 17 residues. Trimming took 1 base from V and 11 from J, leaving 24 bases between them. The CDR3 here is CATSRGVPRDTSGSIYF. In DNA form, the CDR3 reads TGTGCCACCAGCAGAGGCGTCCCTCGGGACACCTCAGGGTCCATATATTTT.

The gene calls are TRBV11-3 and TRBJ2-1; 7 bases match TRBD1. Germline CDR1 reads SGHNT; CDR2 reads YENEEA. Germline trimming cut 6 bases from V and 3 bases from J; bases unmatched to any gene: 8. The CDR3 is 15 amino acids. The CDR3 DNA follows: TGTGCCAGCAGGTCCGGGACAGAAGACTACAATGAGCAGTTCTTC. Amino acids: CASRSGTEDYNEQFF.

The rearrangement joins TRBV2 to TRBJ2-5; TRBD1 agrees at 10 bases. This CDR3 has 13 residues. V was clipped by 6 bases and J by 3 bases; unmatched bases: 1. Germline V gives CDR1 SNHLY, CDR2 FYNNEI. The CDR3 is CASRTGGKETQYF. The CDR3 DNA sequence: TGTGCCAGCAGGACAGGGGGCAAAGAGACCCAGTACTTC.

J is TRBJ1-2 and V is TRBV6-6; D is possibly TRBD1 (5 bases). CDR3 length equals 13 residues. CDR1 is MNHNY and CDR2 is SVGAGI in the germline V gene (reference sequence). The ends were cut back, 0 bases at V and 4 bases at J, with 6 bases in the middle. The CDR3 reads CASSYSQVYGYTF. The CDR3 coding sequence is TGTGCCAGCAGTTACTCACAGGTCTATGGCTACACCTTC.

The chain uses TRBV28 and TRBJ1-5; TRBD1 aligns across 10 bases. The length of the CDR3 is 16 residues. Germline assignment: CDR1 MDHEN and CDR2 SYDVKM. The V gene end was trimmed by 6 bases and the J gene end by 4 bases; junction bases not matched to a gene: 9. The CDR3 region is CASSRQGATENQPQHF. The CDR3 DNA follows: TGTGCCAGCAGCCGACAGGGGGCAACGGAGAATCAGCCCCAGCATTTT.

The chain has TRBV11-2 and TRBJ2-1; 13 nucleotides agree with TRBD2. The ends lost 5 bases at V and 0 bases at J; junction bases unmatched: 10. The CDR3 has 19 residues. Germline V gives CDR1 SGHAT, CDR2 FQNNGV. This CDR3 reads CASSKGTSGVTYSYNEQFF. CDR3 nucleotides: TGTGCCAGCAGCAAAGGGACTAGCGGGGTGACATACTCCTACAATGAGCAGTTCTTC.

This chain links TRBV6-2 or TRBV6-3 with TRBJ2-5, with TRBD1 matching over 7 bases. Germline values: CDR1 MNHEY, CDR2 SVGEGT. The ends lost 5 bases at V and 5 bases at J; junction bases unmatched: 8. CDR3 length: 14 amino acids. CDR3 region: CASSPTPRGETQYF. The CDR3 DNA is TGTGCCAGCAGTCCGACCCCCAGGGGGGAGACCCAGTACTTC.

This chain links TRBV19 with TRBJ1-3; no clear D. Trimming took 3 bases from V and 7 from J, leaving 16 bases between them. This CDR3 region has 15 residues. Germline CDR1 LNHDA, CDR2 SQIVND (reference sequence). CDR3 region: CASSIWEASRNTIYF. For the CDR3, the DNA is TGTGCCAGTAGTATCTGGGAGGCCTCTAGGAACACCATATATTTT.

This chain connects TRBV18 to TRBJ2-5, with 7 bases lining up with TRBD2. The germline V gene encodes CDR1 KGHSH and CDR2 LQKENI. V shed 5 bases, J shed 6 bases, and the junction held 12 bases outside the gene matches. The CDR3 loop spans 15 amino acids. In DNA form, the CDR3 reads TGTGCCAGCTCAGACCGCGGGAGTACGGTGCAGACCCAGTACTTC. Translating gives CASSDRGSTVQTQYF.

V gene TRBV21-1 combines with J gene TRBJ2-2; TRBD1, the table's D call, was not compared with the DNA. TRBV21-1 is a pseudogene locus. The CDR3 is 20 amino acids. CDR3 DNA sequence: TGTGCCAGCAGCAAAGCCATGGTAGGACAGGGAAAGGGGATCGCCGGGGAGCTGTTTTTT. This translates into CASSKAMVGQGKGIAGELFF.

This chain links TRBV27 with TRBJ1-4, with D unclear. Germline CDR1 MNHEY, CDR2 SMNVEV (reference sequence). The CDR3 runs 13 residues. With 4 bases removed from V and 7 bases from J, the gap between germline ends came to 10 bases. The CDR3 nucleotides read TGTGCCAGCAGTTCCACTACGGGTGAAAAACTGTTTTTT. Amino acids: CASSSTTGEKLFF.